The 14 T cell receptor beta chains below come from one sample, sequenced in a study of identical twins. Each CDR3 protein gets one entry after TCRdb re-called the 5' RACE reads with MiXCR. The top ten clones hold about 1.9% of a sample with 200,000 to 250,000 distinct CDR3 sequences, around 6.9% of them seen once. These same records also appear under a second study, on yellow fever vaccine responses in identical twins.

The specimen was memory (CD45RO+) T cells sorted from blood. Receptor source: a woman aged 18 to 35 in good health.

This rearrangement joins TRBV3-1 to TRBJ2-7, with TRBD2 identical over 8 bases. Trimming took 4 bases from V and 0 from J; bases not matched to a gene: 2. In germline, CDR1 is LGHDT, CDR2 YNNKEL (reference sequence). The CDR3 consists of 14 residues. The chain's CDR3 is CASSPGTSSYEQYF. CDR3 DNA sequence: TGTGCCAGCAGCCCTGGGACTAGCTCCTACGAGCAGTACTTC.

This clonotype was observed at least ten times. The rearrangement links TRBV27 to TRBJ1-1, with unresolved D. V gave up 5 bases and J gave up 4 bases, with 17 bases separating them. Germline-derived CDR1 and CDR2 are MNHEY and SMNVEV (reference sequence). The CDR3 has 15 residues. The DNA for the CDR3 is TGTGCCAGCAGTCCCAACAGCGGGTCGGGCACTGAAGCTTTCTTT. It yields the protein CASSPNSGSGTEAFF.

This clonotype was picked up a small number of times. The chain is built from TRBV11-2 and TRBJ1-1; D is ambiguous. Germline values: CDR1 SGHAT, CDR2 FQNNGV. This CDR3 has 16 residues. Between the trimmed V and J ends, which lost 2 bases and 4 bases, there was a span of 17 bases. CDR3: CASSLMLLEPGTEAFF. CDR3 nucleotide sequence: TGTGCCAGCAGCTTAATGCTCCTAGAACCAGGCACTGAAGCTTTCTTT.

The chain carries TRBV5-6 and TRBJ2-1; TRBD2 aligns across 7 bases. V lost 0 bases and J lost 2; bases outside the gene matches: 5. Looked up from germline, CDR1 is SGHDT and CDR2 is YYEEEE. The CDR3 spans 16 residues. The CDR3 nucleotides are TGTGCCAGCAGCTTGGATGGCGGGGGTCCCTACAATGAGCAGTTCTTC. It codes for CASSLDGGGPYNEQFF.

This rearrangement joins TRBV18 to TRBJ2-7, with a tentative D call TRBD1 (5 bases). V dropped 5 bases and J dropped 2 bases, with 25 bases sitting between them. The length of the CDR3 is 18 residues. The germline gives CDR1 KGHSH, CDR2 LQKENI. CDR3 sequence (DNA): TGTGCCAGCTCATCACAGGCTACCCCCCGGATCCCTGCCTACGAGCAGTACTTC. Translation: CASSSQATPRIPAYEQYF. Full variable domain (outside the CDR3, taken from reference TRBV18 and TRBJ2-7): NAGVMQNPRHLVRRRGQEARLRCSPMKGHSHVYWYRQLPEEGLKFMVYLQKENIIDESGMPKERFSAEFPKEGPSILRIQQVVRGDSAAYFCASSSQATPRIPAYEQYFGPGTRLTVT.

This clonotype was detected ten times or more. This chain joins TRBV7-2 and TRBJ1-6; D is perhaps TRBD1 (6 bases). There are 14 residues in the CDR3. The germline V gene encodes CDR1 SGHTA and CDR2 FQGNSA. The germline V and J ends were trimmed by 2 bases and 7 bases, with 9 bases remaining between them. DNA of the CDR3: TGTGCCAGCAGCTTATTAGGACAGAATTCACCCCTCCACTTT. Translating it yields CASSLLGQNSPLHF. Complete variable domain (other parts from reference TRBV7-2 and TRBJ1-6): GAGVSQSPSNKVTEKGKDVELRCDPISGHTALYWYRQSLGQGLEFLIYFQGNSAPDKSGLPSDRFSAERTGGSVSTLTIQRTQQEDSAVYLCASSLLGQNSPLHFGNGTRLTVT.

This clonotype showed up many times. The V gene is TRBV20-1, the J gene TRBJ1-4; TRBD1 might be the D (6 bases). This CDR3 has 14 residues. Trimming took 6 bases from V and 4 from J, leaving 15 bases between them. The germline gives CDR1 DFQATT, CDR2 SNEGSKA (reference sequence). The CDR3 reads CSAAETGNNEKLFF. For the CDR3, the DNA is TGCAGTGCCGCCGAGACAGGCAATAATGAAAAACTGTTTTTT.

In this sample, this clonotype turned up a few times. This chain uses TRBV20-1 with TRBJ2-7, with 11 nucleotides matching TRBD2. This CDR3 has 16 residues. Germline V gene lookup returns CDR1 DFQATT and CDR2 SNEGSKA (reference sequence). V dropped 6 bases and J dropped 3; count of bases not matched to a gene: 13. The CDR3 DNA is TGCAGTGCCAATCTACTCGAGACTAGCGGGATCTACGAGCAGTACTTC. It codes for CSANLLETSGIYEQYF.

The table lists this clonotype with many counts. The genes are TRBV20-1 and TRBJ1-1; unclear D gene. This CDR3 comprises 13 residues. V lost 0 bases and J 5 bases, leaving 10 bases between the germline ends. CDR1 is DFQATT, CDR2 SNEGSKA, per germline (reference sequence). As DNA, the CDR3 is TGCAGTGCTAGAGATCCCCGGAGGACTGAAGCTTTCTTT. This gives the protein CSARDPRRTEAFF.

The rearrangement uses TRBV10-3 and TRBJ2-3, with a weak D call TRBD2 (5 bases). The CDR3 loop spans 15 amino acids. The V end was cut by 5 bases, the J end by 0 bases, with 12 bases between. The germline gives CDR1 ENHRY, CDR2 SYGVKD. The DNA of the CDR3 is TGTGCCATCAGTTCTAGCACGCCTAGCACAGATACGCAGTATTTT. This translates into CAISSSTPSTDTQYF.

This clonotype was picked up a small number of times. The chain has TRBV9 and TRBJ2-5; 7 bases match TRBD2. The CDR3 consists of 17 residues. From germline, CDR1 is SGDLS and CDR2 YYNGEE. Losses at the gene ends were 3 bases for V and 5 bases for J; bases not matched to a gene: 16. The CDR3 bases are TGTGCCAGCAGCGGAGGACCGCCAGCTAAGGGAGGGGAGACCCAGTACTTC. Protein: CASSGGPPAKGGETQYF.

This clonotype has just a few counts. V and J are TRBV7-2 and TRBJ2-7; D gene unclear. This CDR3 contains 13 residues. Germline CDR1 and CDR2: SGHTA and FQGNSA. V lost 1 base and J 5 bases, leaving 9 bases between the germline ends. CDR3 loop: CASSLGTWDEQYF. CDR3 in DNA: TGTGCCAGCAGCTTAGGGACCTGGGACGAGCAGTACTTC.

This clonotype showed up just a few times. The CDR3 is CASSQSGSPRAGANVLTF. Here the CDR3 DNA reads TGTGCCAGCAGCCAATCGGGCAGCCCTCGAGCTGGGGCCAACGTCCTGACTTTC. This chain connects TRBV16 to TRBJ2-6, with unresolved D. Between the trimmed V and J ends, which lost 0 bases and 2 bases, there was a span of 14 bases. The CDR3 loop spans 18 amino acids. Germline V CDR1 and CDR2: KGHSY, FQNENV.

The rearrangement joins TRBV11-1 to TRBJ2-1; D is tentatively TRBD1 or TRBD2 (5 bases each). The V gene lost 5 bases and the J gene lost 4 bases, with 27 bases spanning the gap. Germline V CDR1 and CDR2: SGHAT, FQDESV (reference sequence). The CDR3 covers 19 residues. CDR3 in DNA: TGTGCCAGCAGCCTATGGACAAAAACCGGGACGAAGGTATACAATGAGCAGTTCTTC. As protein: CASSLWTKTGTKVYNEQFF.